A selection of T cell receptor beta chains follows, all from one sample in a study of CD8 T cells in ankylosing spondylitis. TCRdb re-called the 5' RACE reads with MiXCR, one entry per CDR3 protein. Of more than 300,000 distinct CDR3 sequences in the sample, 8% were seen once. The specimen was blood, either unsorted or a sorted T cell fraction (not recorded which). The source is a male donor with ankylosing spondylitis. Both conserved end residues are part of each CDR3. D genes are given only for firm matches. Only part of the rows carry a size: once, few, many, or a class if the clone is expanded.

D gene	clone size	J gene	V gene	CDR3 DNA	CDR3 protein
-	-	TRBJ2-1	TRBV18	TGTGCCAGCTCACCTCTGGGGGACGGTATAGATGAGCAGTTCTTC	CASSPLGDGIDEQFF
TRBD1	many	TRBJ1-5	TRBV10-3	TGTGCCATCAGTACCCGAACAGGGGGCAATCAGCCCCAGCATTTT	CAISTRTGGNQPQHF
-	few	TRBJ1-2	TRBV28	TGTGCCAGCAGTCTTCGGACCCTCCTTGGCCATGGCTACACCTTC	CASSLRTLLGHGYTF
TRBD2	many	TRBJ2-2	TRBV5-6	TGTGCCAGCAGGAGGACTAGCGGAATATACACCGGGGAGCTGTTTTTT	CASRRTSGIYTGELFF
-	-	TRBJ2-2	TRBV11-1	TGTGCCAGCAAGGGACTGTTGCTAAGCACCGGGGAGCTGTTTTTT	CASKGLLLSTGELFF
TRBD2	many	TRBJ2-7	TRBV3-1	TGTGCCAGCAGCCGCGGGACTAGCAGCCACGAGCAGTACTTC	CASSRGTSSHEQYF
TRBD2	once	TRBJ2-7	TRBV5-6	TGTGCCAGCAGCCTCGTTGGGGAGGGGAACTCCTACGAGCAGTACTTC	CASSLVGEGNSYEQYF
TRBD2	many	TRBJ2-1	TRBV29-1	TGCAGCGTTGGGGGGAGGGCCCCGAATGAGCAGTTCTTC	CSVGGRAPNEQFF
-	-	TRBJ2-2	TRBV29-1	TGCAGCGTTGTACCGAACACCGGGGAGCTGTTTTTT	CSVVPNTGELFF
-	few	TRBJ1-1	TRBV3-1	TGTGCCAGCAGCCCCCAAGTCCTCATGAACACTGAAGCTTTCTTT	CASSPQVLMNTEAFF